These T cell receptor beta chains were read from a single sample in a study of response to subunit inactivated influenza vaccine. Using its own MiXCR run on the RT-PCR reads, TCRdb lists one record per CDR3 protein. The sample gives hundreds of thousands of distinct CDR3 sequences, approximately 10% of which show up once; 8% to 13% is in the top ten. These data were also reused for a study on T cells expressing NK-cell markers.

The sequencing used PBMCs from blood, collected on the day of vaccination. The receptors derive from a man aged 50 to 60 who received an inactivated influenza vaccine. The CDR3 runs from the conserved cysteine through the conserved F or W. Each record gives: V gene, D gene, clone size, J gene, CDR3 protein, CDR3 DNA. A D gene is named only where the DNA matches it firmly. The size field is filled for only some rows; it gives once, few, many or a size class.

TRBV20-1	TRBD2	few	TRBJ2-3	CSARWTSGTADTQYF	TGCAGTGCTCGCTGGACTAGCGGGACGGCAGATACGCAGTATTTT
TRBV7-9	TRBD1	.	TRBJ1-6	CASSSIQGALVSPLHF	TGTGCCAGCAGCAGTATACAGGGGGCGTTGGTTTCACCCCTCCACTTT
TRBV5-4	TRBD2	few	TRBJ2-1	CASSYYSGTTSYNEQFF	TGTGCCAGCAGCTACTATAGCGGGACAACCTCCTACAATGAGCAGTTCTTC
TRBV20-1	.	.	TRBJ2-2	CSAKRQAENTGELFF	TGCAGTGCGAAGAGACAGGCAGAGAACACCGGGGAGCTGTTTTTT
TRBV12-3/TRBV12-4	.	many	TRBJ1-3	CASSMRTAGYTIYF	TGTGCCAGCAGTATGAGGACCGCTGGGTACACCATATATTTT
TRBV4-3	.	.	TRBJ2-7	CASSQVGPTSYEQYF	TGCGCCAGCAGCCAAGTCGGGCCCACCTCCTACGAGCAGTACTTC
TRBV3-1	TRBD2	few	TRBJ2-1	CASSQVSTISGSSYNEQFF	TGTGCCAGCAGCCAAGTATCAACTATTAGCGGGAGCTCCTACAATGAGCAGTTCTTC
TRBV6-1	.	few	TRBJ2-7	CASTSEKDYEQYF	TGTGCCAGCACCTCCGAGAAGGACTACGAGCAGTACTTC
TRBV7-2	TRBD1	.	TRBJ1-3	CASSVNRGSGNTIYF	TGTGCCAGCAGCGTTAACAGGGGCTCTGGAAACACCATATATTTT
TRBV5-1	TRBD2	many	TRBJ2-1	CASRASSGREGDEQFF	TGCGCCAGCAGGGCCTCAAGCGGGAGGGAGGGCGATGAGCAGTTCTTC
TRBV2	.	many	TRBJ1-1	CASSKRLNTEAFF	TGTGCCAGCAGTAAGCGATTGAACACTGAAGCTTTCTTT
TRBV18	TRBD2	.	TRBJ2-5	CASSSTRAGGPETQYF	TGTGCCAGCTCCAGTACAAGAGCGGGGGGGCCGGAGACCCAGTACTTC
TRBV12-3/TRBV12-4	.	few	TRBJ2-1	CASRSMGLSYNEQFF	TGTGCCAGCAGGTCCATGGGGCTGTCCTACAATGAGCAGTTCTTC
TRBV29-1	.	.	TRBJ2-3	CSVGTGTSTDTQYF	TGCAGCGTTGGGACGGGCACTAGCACAGATACGCAGTATTTT
TRBV5-1	.	.	TRBJ2-3	CASSLRARGTDTQYF	TGCGCCAGCAGCTTAAGGGCGCGGGGCACAGATACGCAGTATTTT
TRBV5-1	.	.	TRBJ2-7	CASSLGIFYEQYF	TGCGCCAGCAGCCTCGGGATCTTCTACGAGCAGTACTTC
TRBV6-5	.	.	TRBJ2-5	CASRSGRLEYF	TGTGCCAGCAGGTCGGGGCGGCTCGAGTACTTC
TRBV7-9	.	many	TRBJ1-1	CASSLTRSTEAFF	TGTGCCAGCAGCTTAACAAGGAGCACTGAAGCTTTCTTT
TRBV7-2	TRBD2	.	TRBJ2-3	CASSFGGVADTQYF	TGTGCCAGCAGCTTCGGGGGGGTGGCAGATACGCAGTATTTT
TRBV21-1	.	few	TRBJ1-5	CASSYDPSNQPQHF	TGTGCCAGCAGCTATGACCCAAGCAATCAGCCCCAGCATTTT
TRBV29-1	TRBD1	.	TRBJ2-7	CSGTGGLGEQYF	TGCAGCGGGACAGGGGGCTTGGGTGAGCAGTACTTC
TRBV7-2	.	.	TRBJ2-6	CASRGIQGANVLTF	TGTGCCAGCAGGGGGATCCAGGGGGCCAACGTCCTGACTTTC
TRBV28	TRBD1	.	TRBJ1-5	CAAQGTGVSNQPQHF	TGTGCCGCACAAGGGACAGGGGTTAGCAATCAGCCCCAGCATTTT
TRBV4-1	TRBD2	.	TRBJ2-2	CASSQDKGLAGSNTGELFF	TGCGCCAGCAGCCAAGATAAGGGACTAGCGGGCTCGAACACCGGGGAGCTGTTTTTT
TRBV14	TRBD1	few	TRBJ2-7	CASSQTGGEDEQYF	TGTGCCAGCAGCCAGACAGGGGGGGAGGACGAGCAGTACTTC
TRBV2	TRBD1	few	TRBJ1-4	CASSVRGPGNEKLFF	TGTGCCAGCAGTGTCAGGGGGCCGGGTAATGAAAAACTGTTTTTT
TRBV12-3/TRBV12-4	TRBD2	few	TRBJ2-7	CASSLAGGFYEQYF	TGTGCCAGCAGTTTAGCGGGGGGGTTCTACGAGCAGTACTTC
TRBV6-2/TRBV6-3	.	many	TRBJ2-7	CASSYSGLYEQYF	TGTGCCAGCAGTTACTCGGGCCTCTACGAGCAGTACTTC
TRBV5-1	TRBD1	few	TRBJ2-4	CASSFWTGGNIQYF	TGCGCCAGCAGCTTTTGGACAGGGGGAAACATTCAGTACTTC
TRBV5-5	.	.	TRBJ2-1	CASSYDWNNEQFF	TGTGCCAGCAGTTACGACTGGAACAATGAGCAGTTCTTC
TRBV27	.	few	TRBJ1-1	CASRAQGASTEAFF	TGTGCCAGCAGGGCCCAGGGCGCATCAACTGAAGCTTTCTTT
TRBV5-1	TRBD2	.	TRBJ2-7	CASSLELAGGYYEQYF	TGCGCCAGCAGCTTGGAGCTAGCGGGGGGATATTACGAGCAGTACTTC
TRBV6-1	.	.	TRBJ2-1	CASTKQSSYNEQFF	TGTGCCAGCACAAAACAGAGCTCCTACAATGAGCAGTTCTTC